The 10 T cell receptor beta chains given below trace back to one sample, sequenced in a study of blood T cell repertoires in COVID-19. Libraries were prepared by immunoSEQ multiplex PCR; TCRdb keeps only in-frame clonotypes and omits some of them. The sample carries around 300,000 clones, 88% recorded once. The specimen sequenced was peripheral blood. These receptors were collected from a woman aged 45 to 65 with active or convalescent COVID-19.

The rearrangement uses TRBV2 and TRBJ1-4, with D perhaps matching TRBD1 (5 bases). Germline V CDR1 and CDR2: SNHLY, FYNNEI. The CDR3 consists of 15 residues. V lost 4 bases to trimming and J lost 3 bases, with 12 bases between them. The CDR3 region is CASSVQGLANEKLFF. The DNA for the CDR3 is TGTGCCAGCAGTGTCCAGGGTTTGGCTAATGAAAAACTGTTTTTT.

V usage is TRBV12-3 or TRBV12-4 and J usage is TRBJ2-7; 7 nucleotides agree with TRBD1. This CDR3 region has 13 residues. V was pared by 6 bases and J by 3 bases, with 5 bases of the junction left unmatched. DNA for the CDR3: TGTGCCAGCAGCCGTGGACAGGTCTACGAGCAGTACTTC. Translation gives CASSRGQVYEQYF.

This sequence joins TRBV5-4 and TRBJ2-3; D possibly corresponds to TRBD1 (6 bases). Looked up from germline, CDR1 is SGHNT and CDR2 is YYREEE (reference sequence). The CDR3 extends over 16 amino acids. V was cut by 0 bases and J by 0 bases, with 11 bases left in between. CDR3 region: CASSLVGQTSTDTQYF. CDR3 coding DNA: TGTGCCAGCAGCTTGGTTGGACAGACAAGCACAGATACGCAGTATTTT.

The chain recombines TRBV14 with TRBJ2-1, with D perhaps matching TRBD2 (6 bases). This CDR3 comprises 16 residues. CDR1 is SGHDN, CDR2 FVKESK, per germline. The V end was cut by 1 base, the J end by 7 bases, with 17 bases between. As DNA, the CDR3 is TGTGCCAGCAGCCAAGTCGGGGGAAATTCAAGGAATGAGCAGTTCTTC. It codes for CASSQVGGNSRNEQFF.

The CDR3 loop is CASSQDRGFGELFF. CDR3 nucleotides: TGCGCCAGCAGCCAAGACCGGGGGTTCGGGGAACTGTTTTTT. The rearrangement joins TRBV4-3 to TRBJ1-4; possible D gene TRBD1, 5 bases. There are 14 residues in the CDR3. Germline CDR1 is LGHNA and CDR2 is YSLEER. The V gene lost 0 bases and the J gene lost 12 bases, with 14 bases spanning the gap.

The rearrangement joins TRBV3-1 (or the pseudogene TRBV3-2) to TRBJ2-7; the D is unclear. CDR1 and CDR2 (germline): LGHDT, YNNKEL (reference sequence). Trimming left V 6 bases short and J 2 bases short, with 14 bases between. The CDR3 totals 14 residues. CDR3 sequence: CASSTLGHAYEQYF. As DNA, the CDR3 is TGTGCCAGCAGTACCTTGGGCCACGCCTACGAGCAGTACTTC.

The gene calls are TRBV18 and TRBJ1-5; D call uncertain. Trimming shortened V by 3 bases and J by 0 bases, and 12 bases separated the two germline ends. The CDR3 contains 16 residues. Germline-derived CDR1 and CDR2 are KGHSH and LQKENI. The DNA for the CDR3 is TGTGCCAGCTCACCGAACTCGGCGGCTAGCAATCAGCCCCAGCATTTT. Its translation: CASSPNSAASNQPQHF.

Written as DNA, the CDR3 is TGTGCCAGCAGCTTAACAGGGTCGGGTCAGCCCCAGCATTTT. Translation gives CASSLTGSGQPQHF. This sequence joins TRBV7-2 and TRBJ1-5, with D possibly TRBD1 on 6 matching bases. V was pared by 2 bases and J by 6 bases, with 11 bases between. CDR1 is SGHTA, CDR2 FQGNSA, per germline. The CDR3 has 14 residues.

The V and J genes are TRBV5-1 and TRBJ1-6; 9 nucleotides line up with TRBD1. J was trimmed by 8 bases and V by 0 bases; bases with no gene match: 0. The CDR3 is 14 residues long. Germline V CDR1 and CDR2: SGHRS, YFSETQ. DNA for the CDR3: TGCGCCAGCAGCTTGGGGGACAGGGATTCACCCCTCCACTTT. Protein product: CASSLGDRDSPLHF.

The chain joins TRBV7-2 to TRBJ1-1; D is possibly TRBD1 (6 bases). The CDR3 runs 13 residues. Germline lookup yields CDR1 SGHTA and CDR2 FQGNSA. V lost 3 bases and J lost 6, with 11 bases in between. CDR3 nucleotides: TGTGCCAGCAGCTTCATGGCAGGGGCTGAAGCTTTCTTT. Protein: CASSFMAGAEAFF.